These T cell receptor beta chains were read from a single sample in a study of blood T cell repertoires in COVID-19. The method was immunoSEQ multiplex PCR; TCRdb's version includes in-frame clones alone and lacks a portion of them. The sample has approximately 90,000 clones; approximately 88% are singletons. The sample taken for sequencing was peripheral blood. These receptors all come from a man aged 60-69 years with acute or convalescent COVID-19. Both conserved end residues are part of each CDR3. A D gene is named only where the DNA matches it firmly. The size entry is marked missing in some rows and otherwise reads once, few, many or a size class.

d_gene	abundance	v_gene	j_gene	CDR3aa	CDR3nt
.	.	TRBV6-5	TRBJ2-7	CASSSALTEYEQYF	TGTGCCAGCAGCTCGGCTCTTACGGAGTACGAGCAGTACTTC
TRBD1	.	TRBV5-4	TRBJ2-1	CASHRDRDIGEQFF	TGTGCCAGCCACAGGGACAGGGACATAGGTGAGCAGTTCTTC
TRBD2	few	TRBV5-1	TRBJ2-1	CASSPGLAGENNEQFF	TGCGCCAGCAGCCCAGGACTAGCGGGAGAAAACAATGAGCAGTTCTTC
TRBD2	.	TRBV18	TRBJ2-7	CASSPALAGASYEQYF	TGTGCCAGCTCACCAGCTTTAGCGGGAGCTTCCTACGAGCAGTACTTC
TRBD1	.	TRBV11-2	TRBJ1-5	CASSQGQGHSNQPQHF	TGTGCCAGCAGCCAAGGACAGGGCCATAGCAATCAGCCCCAGCATTTT
.	.	TRBV19	TRBJ2-5	CASRGFLAGSQETQYF	TGTGCCAGCAGAGGCTTCCTGGCGGGAAGTCAAGAGACCCAGTACTTC
TRBD1	.	TRBV27	TRBJ1-2	CASSSSGTVYGYTF	TGTGCCAGCAGTTCATCCGGGACAGTCTATGGCTACACCTTC
TRBD2	.	TRBV4-1	TRBJ2-1	CASSQELAGGYNEQFF	TGCGCCAGCAGCCAAGAACTAGCGGGCGGCTACAATGAGCAGTTCTTC
.	.	TRBV6-6	TRBJ2-7	CASSSFRASAGEQYF	TGTGCCAGCAGTTCATTCCGGGCCTCGGCAGGGGAGCAGTACTTC
TRBD1	.	TRBV27	TRBJ1-2	CASSSDRGYGYTF	TGTGCCAGCAGTTCAGACAGGGGATATGGCTACACCTTC
.	.	TRBV7-3	TRBJ2-5	CASSSPSTGAETQYF	TGTGCCAGCAGCTCCCCCTCGACGGGAGCTGAGACCCAGTACTTC
TRBD1	few	TRBV6-1	TRBJ1-2	CASSERDSYGYTF	TGTGCCAGCAGTGAAAGGGACAGCTATGGCTACACCTTC
.	few	TRBV5-6	TRBJ2-7	CASSLVGPTALREQYF	TGTGCCAGCAGCTTGGTAGGTCCGACAGCACTTAGGGAGCAGTACTTC
.	.	TRBV7-9	TRBJ1-2	CASSLGRERGYTF	TGTGCCAGCAGCTTGGGTAGGGAGCGTGGCTACACCTTC
.	.	TRBV12-5	TRBJ1-4	CASGLSSSRGGGEKLFF	TGTGCTAGTGGTTTGTCATCATCCAGGGGCGGTGGTGAAAAACTGTTTTTT
.	.	TRBV5-1	TRBJ2-2	CASSPLQGGTGELFF	TGCGCCAGCAGCCCCCTTCAGGGGGGCACCGGGGAGCTGTTTTTT
TRBD2	.	TRBV9	TRBJ2-7	CASSPGGGALDEQYF	TGTGCCAGCAGCCCGGGCGGGGGGGCCTTGGACGAGCAGTACTTC
TRBD1	.	TRBV19	TRBJ1-1	CASSLRTGARAFF	TGTGCCAGTAGTCTTCGGACAGGGGCGAGAGCTTTCTTT
.	.	TRBV5-5	TRBJ1-5	CASSRDLRLPQHF	TGTGCCAGCAGTCGGGATCTTCGGTTGCCCCAGCATTTT
.	.	TRBV29-1	TRBJ1-1	CSPPPVVLAFF	TGCAGCCCCCCCCCGGTGGTACTAGCTTTCTTT
.	.	TRBV12-3/TRBV12-4	TRBJ1-1	CASSLVGEAFF	TGTGCCAGCAGTTTAGTCGGGGAAGCTTTCTTT
.	.	TRBV11-2	TRBJ2-7	CASSPRFQMRGGYEQYF	TGTGCCAGCAGCCCTCGTTTTCAAATGAGGGGGGGCTACGAGCAGTACTTC
TRBD1	.	TRBV5-1	TRBJ1-2	CASSRGQGVGYTF	TGCGCCAGCAGCCGGGGACAGGGGGTCGGCTACACCTTC
.	.	TRBV10-3	TRBJ1-5	CAISDLAGNQPQHF	TGTGCCATCAGTGATTTGGCAGGGAATCAGCCCCAGCATTTT
.	.	TRBV10-3	TRBJ2-5	CAISDRETQYF	TGTGCCATCAGTGACCGAGAGACCCAGTACTTC
TRBD1	.	TRBV5-1	TRBJ2-7	CASSLDRTGAREQYF	TGCGCCAGCAGCTTGGATAGGACAGGGGCACGCGAGCAGTACTTC
.	.	TRBV3-1/TRBV3-2	TRBJ2-7	CASSQTTGMEQYF	TGTGCCAGCAGCCAAACCACAGGGATGGAGCAGTACTTC
TRBD1	.	TRBV7-6	TRBJ2-5	CASSPHTGGAETQYF	TGTGCCAGCAGCCCGCACACAGGGGGCGCAGAGACCCAGTACTTC
.	.	TRBV5-5	TRBJ1-2	CASSPRLVGWRYGYTF	TGTGCCAGCAGTCCAAGGCTGGTTGGCTGGAGGTATGGCTACACCTTC
TRBD1	once	TRBV19	TRBJ1-2	CASKPDRGFYGYTF	TGTGCCAGTAAACCGGACAGGGGGTTCTATGGCTACACCTTC
.	.	TRBV5-4	TRBJ1-1	CASSSSGTPLLAEAFF	TGTGCCAGCAGCTCCTCTGGGACACCACTTTTAGCTGAAGCTTTCTTT
TRBD1	.	TRBV9	TRBJ1-1	CASSVGAGGGEAFF	TGTGCCAGCAGCGTAGGGGCAGGGGGTGGTGAAGCTTTCTTT
.	.	TRBV7-9	TRBJ2-1	CASSRTEGSYNEQFF	TGTGCCAGCAGTAGGACCGAGGGCTCCTACAATGAGCAGTTCTTC
TRBD2	.	TRBV12-3/TRBV12-4	TRBJ2-5	CASSLRTRKRNF	TGTGCCAGCAGTTTAAGGACTAGGAAGCGGAACTTC
TRBD1	.	TRBV30	TRBJ2-2	CAWGQGQRELFF	TGTGCCTGGGGACAGGGGCAAAGGGAGCTGTTTTTT
.	once	TRBV6-5	TRBJ1-3	CASSPLAGSADTIYF	TGTGCCAGCAGTCCCCTCGCGGGCAGTGCAGACACCATATATTTT
.	.	TRBV3-1/TRBV3-2	TRBJ2-7	CASSQELASYEQYF	TGTGCCAGCAGCCAAGAACTAGCTTCCTACGAGCAGTACTTC
.	.	TRBV6-1	TRBJ1-6	CASSEELSSYNSPLHF	TGTGCCAGCAGTGAAGAGCTGAGCTCCTATAATTCACCCCTCCACTTT
TRBD2	.	TRBV30	TRBJ2-1	CAWNLPGLGYNEQFF	TGTGCCTGGAACTTACCGGGACTAGGCTACAATGAGCAGTTCTTC
.	.	TRBV3-1/TRBV3-2	TRBJ1-3	CASSQPGGAQGNTIYF	TGTGCCAGCAGCCAACCGGGGGGGGCGCAAGGAAACACCATATATTTT
TRBD2	.	TRBV20-1	TRBJ2-3	CSASKRDRTDTQYF	TGCAGTGCTAGTAAGCGGGATAGGACAGATACGCAGTATTTT
.	.	TRBV5-6	TRBJ2-3	CASNQPGLSTDTQYF	TGTGCCAGCAACCAACCGGGACTCAGCACAGATACGCAGTATTTT
.	once	TRBV27	TRBJ2-3	CASRARGATDTQYF	TGTGCCAGCAGGGCCCGCGGGGCGACAGATACGCAGTATTTT
TRBD2	.	TRBV11-3	TRBJ2-2	CASSLVSGSLTGELFF	TGTGCCAGCAGCTTAGTTAGCGGGAGTTTGACCGGGGAGCTGTTTTTT
TRBD1	once	TRBV28	TRBJ2-7	CASSLGQVYEQYF	TGTGCCAGCAGTTTAGGACAGGTCTACGAGCAGTACTTC
.	.	TRBV5-1	TRBJ1-4	CASSRGENEKLFF	TGCGCCAGCAGCAGGGGCGAGAATGAAAAACTGTTTTTT
.	.	TRBV2	TRBJ2-2	CASSEGLPGTGELFF	TGTGCCAGCAGTGAAGGCCTCCCGGGGACCGGGGAGCTGTTTTTT
.	.	TRBV5-6	TRBJ2-7	CASSLSLTGSYEQYF	TGTGCCAGCAGCTTGAGTCTAACAGGTTCCTACGAGCAGTACTTC
.	.	TRBV7-3	TRBJ1-1	CASSLTGNQAEAFF	TGTGCCAGCAGCTTAACCGGTAACCAAGCCGAAGCTTTCTTT
.	.	TRBV4-2	TRBJ1-5	CASSQAPSDHQHF	TGTGCCAGCAGCCAAGCCCCATCAGATCACCAGCATTTT
.	.	TRBV6-1	TRBJ1-2	CASSESYNYGYTF	TGTGCCAGCAGTGAATCGTATAACTATGGCTACACCTTC
TRBD2	.	TRBV30	TRBJ2-5	CAWSAGTSGLAGETQYF	TGTGCCTGGAGTGCCGGGACTAGCGGCTTAGCGGGTGAGACCCAGTACTTC